This entry lists 9 T cell receptor beta chains sequenced from one sample in a study of T cell repertoires in cytomegalovirus infection (dated by TCRdb to the late 2010s). Instrument used: Illumina HiSeq 1500. The public reads were run again by TCRdb, first through fastp at Q25 and then through MiXCR, and only productive beta chains were kept. One record per CDR3 amino acid sequence lists the most common genes and DNA. A total of hundreds of thousands of distinct CDR3 sequences appear in this sample, approximately 32% of them only once. Approximately 13% of the sample rests with the top ten. The source material was PBMCs. Source of these receptors: a human donor in good health (CMV status not recorded). Some clones in this sample may be carry-over from other donors' samples.

This chain joins TRBV7-2 and TRBJ2-1, with D unclear. Trimming stripped 3 bases from V and 4 bases from J, with 10 bases between. In germline, CDR1 is SGHTA, CDR2 FQGNSA. The CDR3 spans 14 residues. CDR3 sequence reads: CASSFIRTYNEQFF. DNA of the CDR3: TGTGCCAGCAGCTTCATAAGGACGTACAATGAGCAGTTCTTC.

This clonotype was seen more than once but under ten times. The J gene is TRBJ2-2, the V gene TRBV12-3 or TRBV12-4, with 7 bases aligning to TRBD1. Trimming at V came to 6 bases and at J to 1 base, leaving 8 bases not matched to a gene. The CDR3 length is 16 residues. Here the CDR3 DNA reads TGTGCCAGCAGCTCCTCCTGGACAGGGAACACCGGGGAGCTGTTTTTT. Protein product: CASSSSWTGNTGELFF.

The chain links TRBV7-9 to TRBJ1-3; D is possibly TRBD1 (6 bases). Germline values: CDR1 SEHNR, CDR2 FQNEAQ (reference sequence). The CDR3 contains 17 residues. V shed 4 bases and J shed 7 bases, with 23 bases lying between them. The CDR3 nucleotides read TGTGCCAGCAGCTCAGATCACAGGGACCTCTGGAGGAACACCATATATTTT. It translates to CASSSDHRDLWRNTIYF.

The chain combines TRBV2 with TRBJ1-4; no firm D call. CDR1 and CDR2 from the germline V gene are SNHLY and FYNNEI. Trimming removed 8 bases at V and 7 bases at J, with 14 bases between. CDR3 size: 13 residues. The CDR3 region has the DNA TGTGCCAGCGGGTCGGGGATAGGTGAAAAACTGTTTTTT. Translating it yields CASGSGIGEKLFF.

This clonotype was seen more than once but under ten times. The chain is built from TRBV4-2 and TRBJ1-3; D remains unclear. V was shortened by 0 bases and J by 1 base, with 10 bases between the two germline ends. Germline V gene sequence: CDR1 LGHNA, CDR2 YNFKEQ. This CDR3 is built from 16 residues. The CDR3 protein is CASSQDWEVSGNTIYF. CDR3 in DNA: TGTGCCAGCAGCCAAGATTGGGAGGTGTCTGGAAACACCATATATTTT.

The V call is TRBV12-3 or TRBV12-4, the J call TRBJ1-1; possible D gene TRBD1, 5 bases. Trimming pared 3 bases from V and 3 bases from J, leaving 11 bases between. The CDR3 spans 14 residues. Here the CDR3 DNA reads TGTGCCAGCAGTTTTGGGGGGGTGGACACTGAAGCTTTCTTT. This codes for CASSFGGVDTEAFF.

V gene TRBV15 combines with J gene TRBJ2-2; 8 bases align to TRBD2. Germline assignment: CDR1 LNHNV and CDR2 YYDKDF (reference sequence). This CDR3 is built from 15 residues. Losses at the gene ends were 9 bases for V and 5 bases for J; bases not matched to a gene: 11. DNA of the CDR3: TGTGCCACGACCAATTCGGGGGGGATAACCGGGGAGCTGTTTTTT. It translates to CATTNSGGITGELFF.

This clonotype was observed at least ten times. This chain joins TRBV7-2 and TRBJ2-3, with 9 nucleotides matching TRBD2. In germline, CDR1 is SGHTA, CDR2 FQGNSA. Germline trimming cut 2 bases from V and 4 bases from J; bases unmatched to any gene: 4. The CDR3 covers 15 residues. The CDR3 spells CASSLWVAGADTQYF. CDR3 DNA: TGTGCCAGCAGCTTATGGGTAGCGGGGGCAGATACGCAGTATTTT. The variable domain in full, with the rest retrieved from reference TRBV7-2 and TRBJ2-3, is GAGVSQSPSNKVTEKGKDVELRCDPISGHTALYWYRQSLGQGLEFLIYFQGNSAPDKSGLPSDRFSAERTGGSVSTLTIQRTQQEDSAVYLCASSLWVAGADTQYFGPGTRLTVL.

On this clonotype itself: An end of the junction does not agree with germline; a read error may underlie this. The chain couples TRBV13 to TRBJ2-3, with D possibly being TRBD2 (5 bases). The V gene's germline CDR1 is PRHDT and CDR2 FYEKMQ (reference sequence). The CDR3 has 15 amino acids. The CDR3 DNA reads TGCGCCAGCAGCTCGGACTTACCTAGCACAGATACGCAGTATTTT. Residues: CASSSDLPSTDTQYF.